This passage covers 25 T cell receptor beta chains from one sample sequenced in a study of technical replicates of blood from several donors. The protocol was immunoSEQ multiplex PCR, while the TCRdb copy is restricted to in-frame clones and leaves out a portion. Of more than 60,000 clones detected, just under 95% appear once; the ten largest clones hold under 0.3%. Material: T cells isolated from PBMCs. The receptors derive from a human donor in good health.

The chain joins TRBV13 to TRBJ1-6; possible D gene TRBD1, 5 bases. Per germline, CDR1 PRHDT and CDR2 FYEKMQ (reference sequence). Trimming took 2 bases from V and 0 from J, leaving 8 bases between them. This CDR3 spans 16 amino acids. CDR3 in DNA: TGTGCCAGCAGCTTACAGGGAAGCTCCTATAATTCACCCCTCCACTTT. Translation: CASSLQGSSYNSPLHF.

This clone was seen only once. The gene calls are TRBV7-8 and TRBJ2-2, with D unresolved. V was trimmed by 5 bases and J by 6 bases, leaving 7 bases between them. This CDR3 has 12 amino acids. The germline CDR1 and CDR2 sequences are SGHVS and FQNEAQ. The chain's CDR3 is CASSPPAGELFF. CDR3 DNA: TGTGCCAGCAGCCCTCCCGCCGGGGAGCTGTTTTTT.

In nucleotides, the CDR3 is TGCAGCGTCGATGACAGGGAAGAGACCCAGTACTTC. As protein: CSVDDREETQYF. The chain links TRBV29-1 to TRBJ2-5, with 7 positions matching TRBD1. Germline CDR1 reads SQVTM; CDR2 reads ANQGSEA. The CDR3 has 12 amino acids. V shed 6 bases, J shed 3 bases, and the junction held 4 bases outside the gene matches.

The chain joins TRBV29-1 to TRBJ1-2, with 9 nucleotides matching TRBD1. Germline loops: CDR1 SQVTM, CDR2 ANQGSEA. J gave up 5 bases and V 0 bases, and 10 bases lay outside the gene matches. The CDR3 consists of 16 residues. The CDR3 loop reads CSVEEVYRGRGYGYTF. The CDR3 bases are TGCAGCGTTGAAGAAGTATACAGGGGGCGCGGATATGGCTACACCTTC.

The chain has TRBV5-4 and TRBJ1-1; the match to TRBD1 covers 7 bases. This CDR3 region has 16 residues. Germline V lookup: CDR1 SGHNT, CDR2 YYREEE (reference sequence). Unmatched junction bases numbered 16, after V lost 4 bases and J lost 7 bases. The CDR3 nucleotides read TGTGCCAGCAGCCATGGCTCAAATAGACAGGGTAGTGAAGCTTTCTTT. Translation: CASSHGSNRQGSEAFF. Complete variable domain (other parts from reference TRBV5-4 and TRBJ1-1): ETGVTQSPTHLIKTRGQQVTLRCSSQSGHNTVSWYQQALGQGPQFIFQYYREEENGRGNFPPRFSGLQFPNYSSELNVNALELDDSALYLCASSHGSNRQGSEAFFGQGTRLTVV.

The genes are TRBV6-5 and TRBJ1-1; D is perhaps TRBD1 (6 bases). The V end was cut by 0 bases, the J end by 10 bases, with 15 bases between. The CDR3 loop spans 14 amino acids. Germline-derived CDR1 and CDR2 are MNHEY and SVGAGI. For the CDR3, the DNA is TGTGCCAGCAGTTACTCCATGGGACATTCAGGAGCTTTCTTT. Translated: CASSYSMGHSGAFF.

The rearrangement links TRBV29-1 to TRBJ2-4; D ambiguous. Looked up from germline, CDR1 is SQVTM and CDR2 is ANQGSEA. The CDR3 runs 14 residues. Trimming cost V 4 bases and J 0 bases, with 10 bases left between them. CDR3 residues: CSVGVTGAKNIQYF. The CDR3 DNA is TGCAGCGTTGGGGTGACTGGAGCCAAAAACATTCAGTACTTC.

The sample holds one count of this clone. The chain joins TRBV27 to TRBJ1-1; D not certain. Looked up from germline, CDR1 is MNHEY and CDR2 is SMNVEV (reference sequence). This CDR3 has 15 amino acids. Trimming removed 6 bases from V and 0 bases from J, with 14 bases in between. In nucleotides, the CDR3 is TGTGCCAGCAGGGAACGGAGAGGATTGAACACTGAAGCTTTCTTT. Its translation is CASRERRGLNTEAFF.

The CDR3 DNA reads TGTGCCAGCAGCGACAGCGGGGGGGCCCAAGAGACCCAGTACTTC. Amino acids: CASSDSGGAQETQYF. V gene TRBV9 combines with J gene TRBJ2-5, with 10 bases that match TRBD2. J gave up 1 base and V 3 bases, and 3 bases lay outside the gene matches. The V gene's germline CDR1 is SGDLS and CDR2 YYNGEE. The CDR3 length is 15 residues.

This CDR3 reads CASSSGTGATYEQYF. The CDR3 nucleotides read TGTGCCAGCAGTTCCGGGACAGGGGCCACCTACGAGCAGTACTTC. This sequence joins TRBV27 and TRBJ2-7, with 10 bases matching TRBD1. From germline, CDR1 is MNHEY and CDR2 SMNVEV (reference sequence). This CDR3 is built from 15 residues. Trimming removed 4 bases from V and 2 bases from J; junction bases left unmatched: 5.

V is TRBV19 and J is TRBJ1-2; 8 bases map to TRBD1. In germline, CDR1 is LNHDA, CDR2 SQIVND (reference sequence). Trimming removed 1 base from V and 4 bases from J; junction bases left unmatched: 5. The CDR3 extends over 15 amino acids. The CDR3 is CASSIARGRPYGYTF. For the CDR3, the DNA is TGTGCCAGTAGTATAGCCAGGGGGCGCCCCTATGGCTACACCTTC.

CDR3 in amino acids: CASRRTFSGATDTQYF. In nucleotides, the CDR3 is TGTGCCAGCAGACGGACGTTTAGCGGGGCGACAGATACGCAGTATTTT. The rearrangement links TRBV5-6 to TRBJ2-3; TRBD2 matches 8 bases. Germline loops: CDR1 SGHDT, CDR2 YYEEEE. V trimming: 5 bases; J trimming: 3 bases; junction bases outside the gene matches: 11. The CDR3 consists of 16 residues. Supplemented by reference TRBV5-6 and TRBJ2-3, the full variable domain reads DAGVTQSPTHLIKTRGQQVTLRCSPKSGHDTVSWYQQALGQGPQFIFQYYEEEERQRGNFPDRFSGHQFPNYSSELNVNALLLGDSALYLCASRRTFSGATDTQYFGPGTRLTVL.

CDR3 sequence (DNA): TGTGCCATCAGTGAGGAACAGGGTATCTATGGCTACACCTTC. Protein: CAISEEQGIYGYTF. This chain joins TRBV10-3 and TRBJ1-2; D is perhaps TRBD1 (6 bases). Trimming took 2 bases from V and 4 from J, leaving 11 bases between them. The CDR3 has 14 amino acids. Germline values: CDR1 ENHRY, CDR2 SYGVKD.

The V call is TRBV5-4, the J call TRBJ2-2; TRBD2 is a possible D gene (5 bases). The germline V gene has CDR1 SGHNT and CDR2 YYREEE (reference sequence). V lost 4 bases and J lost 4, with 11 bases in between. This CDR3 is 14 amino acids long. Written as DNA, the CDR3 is TGTGCCAGCAGCGGGTCGGGGTCCACCGGGGAGCTGTTTTTT. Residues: CASSGSGSTGELFF.

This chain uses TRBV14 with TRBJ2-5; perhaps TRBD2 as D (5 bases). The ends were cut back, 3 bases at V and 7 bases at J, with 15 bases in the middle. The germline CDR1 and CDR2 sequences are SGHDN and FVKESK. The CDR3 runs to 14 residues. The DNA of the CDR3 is TGTGCCAGCAGCCACCCGAGGACTCTGGGGACCCAGTACTTC. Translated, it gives CASSHPRTLGTQYF.

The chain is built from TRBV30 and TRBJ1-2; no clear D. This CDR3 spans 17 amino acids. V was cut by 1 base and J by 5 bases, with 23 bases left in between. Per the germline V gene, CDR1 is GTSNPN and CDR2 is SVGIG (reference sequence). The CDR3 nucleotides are TGTGCCTGGAGTGGATTTAGTGAGCATCCTTTACCTTATGGCTACACCTTC. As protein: CAWSGFSEHPLPYGYTF.

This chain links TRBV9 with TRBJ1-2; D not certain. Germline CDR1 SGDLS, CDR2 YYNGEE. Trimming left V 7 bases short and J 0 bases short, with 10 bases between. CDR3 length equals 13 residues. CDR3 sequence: CASQEPTNYGYTF. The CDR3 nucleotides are TGTGCCAGCCAAGAGCCCACTAACTATGGCTACACCTTC. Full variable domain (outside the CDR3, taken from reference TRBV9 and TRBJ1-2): DSGVTQTPKHLITATGQRVTLRCSPRSGDLSVYWYQQSLDQGLQFLIQYYNGEERAKGNILERFSAQQFPDLHSELNLSSLELGDSALYFCASQEPTNYGYTFGSGTRLTVV.

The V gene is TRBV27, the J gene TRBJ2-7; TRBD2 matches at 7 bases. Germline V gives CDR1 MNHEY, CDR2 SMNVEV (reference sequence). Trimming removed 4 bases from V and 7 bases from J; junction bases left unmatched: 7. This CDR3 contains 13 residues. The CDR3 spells CASSSSGVREQYF. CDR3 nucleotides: TGTGCCAGCAGTTCCAGCGGGGTCCGGGAGCAGTACTTC.

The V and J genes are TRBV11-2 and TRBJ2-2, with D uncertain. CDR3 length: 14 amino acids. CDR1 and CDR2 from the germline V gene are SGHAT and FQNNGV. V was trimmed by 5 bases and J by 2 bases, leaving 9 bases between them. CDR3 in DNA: TGTGCCAGCAGCCGTTCGAGAAACACCGGGGAGCTGTTTTTT. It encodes CASSRSRNTGELFF.

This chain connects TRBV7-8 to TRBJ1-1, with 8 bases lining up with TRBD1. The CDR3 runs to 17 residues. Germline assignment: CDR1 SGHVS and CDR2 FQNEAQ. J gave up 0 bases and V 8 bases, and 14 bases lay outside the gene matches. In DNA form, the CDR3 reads TGTGCCAGCCACACCGGGACAGGTCAAGGGGTGAACACTGAAGCTTTCTTT. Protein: CASHTGTGQGVNTEAFF. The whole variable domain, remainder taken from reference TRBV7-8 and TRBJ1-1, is GAGVSQSPRYKVAKRGQDVALRCDPISGHVSLFWYQQALGQGPEFLTYFQNEAQLDKSGLPSDRFFAERPEGSVSTLKIQRTQQEDSAVYLCASHTGTGQGVNTEAFFGQGTRLTVV.

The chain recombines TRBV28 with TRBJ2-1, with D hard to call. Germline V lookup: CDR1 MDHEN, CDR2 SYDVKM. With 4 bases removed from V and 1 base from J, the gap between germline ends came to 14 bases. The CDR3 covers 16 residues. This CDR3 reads CASSSPPPVSYNEQFF. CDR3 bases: TGTGCCAGCAGTTCACCCCCTCCGGTATCCTACAATGAGCAGTTCTTC.

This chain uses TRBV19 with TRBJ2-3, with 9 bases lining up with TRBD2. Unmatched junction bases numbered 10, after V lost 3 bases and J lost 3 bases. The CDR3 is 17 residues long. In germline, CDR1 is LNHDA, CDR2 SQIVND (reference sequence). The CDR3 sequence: CASSIVVAGGRTDTQYF. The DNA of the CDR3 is TGTGCCAGTAGTATTGTGGTCGCGGGAGGGAGGACAGATACGCAGTATTTT.

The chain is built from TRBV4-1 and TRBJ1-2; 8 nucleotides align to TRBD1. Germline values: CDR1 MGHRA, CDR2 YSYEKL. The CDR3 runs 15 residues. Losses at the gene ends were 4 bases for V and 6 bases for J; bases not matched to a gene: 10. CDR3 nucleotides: TGCGCCAGCAGCCCCAATGTCGGACAGGGAAATGGCTACACCTTC. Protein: CASSPNVGQGNGYTF.

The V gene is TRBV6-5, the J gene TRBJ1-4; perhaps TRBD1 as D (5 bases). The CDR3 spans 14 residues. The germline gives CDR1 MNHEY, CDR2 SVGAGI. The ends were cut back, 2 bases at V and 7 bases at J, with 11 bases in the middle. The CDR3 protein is CASSYQVGGEKLFF. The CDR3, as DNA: TGTGCCAGCAGTTACCAGGTCGGGGGTGAAAAACTGTTTTTT.

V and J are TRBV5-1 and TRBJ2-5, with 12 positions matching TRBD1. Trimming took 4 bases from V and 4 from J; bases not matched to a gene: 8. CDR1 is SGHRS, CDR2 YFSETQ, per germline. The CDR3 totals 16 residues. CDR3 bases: TGCGCCAGCAGCCCCTCCCGGGACAGGGGGCTAGAGACCCAGTACTTC. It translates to CASSPSRDRGLETQYF.